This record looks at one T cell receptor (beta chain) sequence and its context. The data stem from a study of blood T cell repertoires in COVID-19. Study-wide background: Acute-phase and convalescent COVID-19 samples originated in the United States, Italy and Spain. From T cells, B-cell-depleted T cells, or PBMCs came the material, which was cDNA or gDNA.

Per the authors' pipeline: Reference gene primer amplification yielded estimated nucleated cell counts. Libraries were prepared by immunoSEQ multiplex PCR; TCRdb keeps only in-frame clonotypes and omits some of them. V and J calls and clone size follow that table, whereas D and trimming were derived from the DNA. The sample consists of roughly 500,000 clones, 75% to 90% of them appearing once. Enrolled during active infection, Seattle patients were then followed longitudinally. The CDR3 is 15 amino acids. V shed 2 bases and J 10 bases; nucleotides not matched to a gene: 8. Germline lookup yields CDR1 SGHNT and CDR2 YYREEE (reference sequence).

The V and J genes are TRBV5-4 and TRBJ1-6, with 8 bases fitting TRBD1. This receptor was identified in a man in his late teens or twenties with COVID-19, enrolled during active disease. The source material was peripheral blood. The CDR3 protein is CASSFDRGIGSPLHF. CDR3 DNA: TGTGCCAGCAGCTTCGACAGGGGCATTGGATCACCCCTCCACTTT. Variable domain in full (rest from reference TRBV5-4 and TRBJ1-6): ETGVTQSPTHLIKTRGQQVTLRCSSQSGHNTVSWYQQALGQGPQFIFQYYREEENGRGNFPPRFSGLQFPNYSSELNVNALELDDSALYLCASSFDRGIGSPLHFGNGTRLTVT.